Below are 2 T cell receptor beta chains sequenced from a single sample in a study of blood T cells in healthy people across ages. It was with a sample-barcoded 5' primer and a J-beta primer mix that a second PCR of about 6 to 12 cycles was run. Each CDR3 protein gets one entry after TCRdb re-called the 5' RACE reads with MiXCR. Of 800,000 to 950,000 distinct CDR3 sequences listed, roughly 29% are singletons. The same specimen was also included in a second study, on T cells of mothers and their children.

Sequenced input: blood. These TCRs come from a woman between 40 and 55 years old in good health.

This chain joins TRBV7-2 and TRBJ1-1; no clear D gene. The CDR3 is 15 residues long. Deletions cut 4 bases from V and 4 bases from J, with 16 bases between. Germline V gene data show CDR1 as SGHTA and CDR2 as FQGNSA. CDR3 sequence (DNA): TGTGCCAGCAGCTCCCCGGGAGTGCGGACCACTGAAGCTTTCTTT. It translates to CASSSPGVRTTEAFF.

This chain joins TRBV13 and TRBJ2-1; no definite D call. Germline loops: CDR1 PRHDT, CDR2 FYEKMQ (reference sequence). CDR3 length: 16 residues. V was cut by 3 bases and J by 3 bases, with 15 bases left in between. The CDR3 loop reads CASSFRIGGIYNEQFF. Written as DNA, the CDR3 is TGTGCCAGCAGCTTTAGGATTGGCGGTATCTACAATGAGCAGTTCTTC.